The 24 T cell receptor beta chains presented below share a single source sample, sequenced in a study of CD4+ T cells in melanoma. Measured with immunoSEQ multiplex PCR; TCRdb has only the in-frame clones, and not every one. This sample has some 21,000 clones; about 77% occur once, and the top ten carry around 9.7%. Receptors originate from a human donor with melanoma.

V gene TRBV7-2 combines with J gene TRBJ1-1, with 7 bases that match TRBD1. This CDR3 region has 14 residues. V dropped 5 bases and J dropped 4; count of bases not matched to a gene: 7. CDR1 is SGHTA and CDR2 is FQGNSA in the germline V gene. CDR3 sequence: CASSRRQGSTEAFF. In DNA form, the CDR3 reads TGTGCCAGCAGCCGGAGACAGGGTTCCACTGAAGCTTTCTTT.

The genes are TRBV5-6 and TRBJ2-7; D is possibly TRBD2 (5 bases). The CDR3 consists of 14 residues. The V end was cut by 2 bases, the J end by 2 bases, with 11 bases between. The germline gives CDR1 SGHDT, CDR2 YYEEEE. The CDR3 is CASSFSGSPYEQYF. The CDR3 DNA reads TGTGCCAGCAGCTTCTCGGGATCTCCCTACGAGCAGTACTTC.

The gene calls are TRBV27 and TRBJ2-7, with D possibly being TRBD1 (5 bases). Between the trimmed V and J ends, which lost 5 bases and 3 bases, there was a span of 14 bases. This CDR3 is built from 14 residues. Germline CDR1 MNHEY, CDR2 SMNVEV (reference sequence). The CDR3 DNA sequence: TGTGCCAGCAGTCCACAGGCACTAATCTACGAGCAGTACTTC. Translated: CASSPQALIYEQYF.

This chain connects TRBV5-1 to TRBJ2-1, with 10 bases matching TRBD2. J lost 10 bases, V lost 1 base, and 14 bases had no gene match. The CDR3 covers 17 residues. CDR1 and CDR2 from the germline V gene are SGHRS and YFSETQ. CDR3 sequence reads: CASSLYSGGTPTAEQFF. CDR3 in DNA: TGCGCCAGCAGCTTGTATAGCGGGGGGACTCCGACGGCGGAGCAGTTCTTC.

The V call is TRBV5-6, the J call TRBJ1-1, with D possibly being TRBD1 (6 bases). V was cut by 4 bases and J by 3 bases, with 13 bases left in between. The CDR3 is made up of 14 amino acids. Germline lookup yields CDR1 SGHDT and CDR2 YYEEEE. The CDR3 coding sequence is TGTGCCAGCAGCCTACGGGGGGCGGACACTGAAGCTTTCTTT. Translating gives CASSLRGADTEAFF.

This clone was seen once. V gene TRBV18 combines with J gene TRBJ2-5; the D gene is possibly TRBD2 (6 bases). This CDR3 comprises 14 residues. Germline V gene sequence: CDR1 KGHSH, CDR2 LQKENI. The V end was cut by 4 bases, the J end by 4 bases, with 13 bases between. This CDR3 reads CASSQGTGRETQYF. The CDR3 DNA reads as TGTGCCAGCTCACAGGGGACTGGTCGAGAGACCCAGTACTTC.

The count of this clone is one. The chain uses TRBV7-8 and TRBJ1-2; no clear D. The CDR3 has 17 residues. Trimming cost V 1 base and J 3 bases, with 18 bases left between them. Germline V gene data show CDR1 as SGHVS and CDR2 as FQNEAQ. CDR3 nucleotide sequence: TGTGCCAGCAGCTTAGAAAGGAGGGCAGCGAGATACTATGGCTACACCTTC. Protein: CASSLERRAARYYGYTF.

CDR3 in DNA: TGTGCCAGCAGCGCCTCGGACAGCCGCAATCAGCCCCAGCATTTT. Its protein is CASSASDSRNQPQHF. The chain uses TRBV9 and TRBJ1-5; tentative D call: TRBD1 (6 bases). Trimming removed 3 bases from V and 2 bases from J, with 12 bases in between. This CDR3 spans 15 amino acids. Germline V gives CDR1 SGDLS, CDR2 YYNGEE.

CDR3 residues: CASSLIGANEQYF. The CDR3, as DNA: TGTGCCAGCAGCTTGATAGGGGCTAACGAGCAGTACTTC. The rearrangement links TRBV13 to TRBJ2-7; D may be TRBD1 (5 bases). V was pared by 3 bases and J by 5 bases, with 11 bases between. CDR3 size: 13 residues. The germline CDR1 and CDR2 sequences are PRHDT and FYEKMQ (reference sequence). Drawing the rest from reference TRBV13 and TRBJ2-7, the complete variable domain is AAGVIQSPRHLIKEKRETATLKCYPIPRHDTVYWYQQGPGQDPQFLISFYEKMQSDKGSIPDRFSAQQFSDYHSELNMSSLELGDSALYFCASSLIGANEQYFGPGTRLTVT.

The chain carries TRBV2 and TRBJ1-6; D unclear. Germline-derived CDR1 and CDR2 are SNHLY and FYNNEI. There are 11 residues in the CDR3. Trimming removed 5 bases from V and 13 bases from J, with 9 bases in between. DNA of the CDR3: TGTGCCAGCAGTCGAACCCCCCCCCTCCACTTT. Its translation is CASSRTPPLHF.

The chain joins TRBV7-8 to TRBJ1-3; TRBD1 aligns across 7 bases. There are 16 residues in the CDR3. Germline V lookup: CDR1 SGHVS, CDR2 FQNEAQ. Unmatched junction bases numbered 4, after V lost 2 bases and J lost 0 bases. CDR3 residues: CASSLPGTVSGNTIYF. The CDR3 DNA sequence: TGTGCCAGCAGCTTACCTGGGACAGTCTCTGGAAACACCATATATTTT.

This clone was seen only a few times. The V gene is TRBV6-5, the J gene TRBJ1-1; possibly TRBD1 for D (5 bases). The CDR3 spans 14 residues. Germline V gene sequence: CDR1 MNHEY, CDR2 SVGAGI. V gave up 6 bases and J gave up 6 bases, with 17 bases separating them. The CDR3 protein is CASRKPGLIAEAFF. CDR3 DNA sequence: TGTGCCAGCAGAAAGCCGGGACTGATAGCTGAAGCTTTCTTT.

This clone was seen a few times. This chain joins TRBV7-8 and TRBJ2-5; D unresolved. Germline V CDR1 and CDR2: SGHVS, FQNEAQ. Deletions cut 1 base from V and 3 bases from J, with 3 bases between. The CDR3 is made up of 12 amino acids. The CDR3 here is CASSLGEETQYF. The CDR3 nucleotides read TGTGCCAGCAGCTTAGGGGAAGAGACCCAGTACTTC.

The rearrangement joins TRBV5-1 to TRBJ2-7; 8 nucleotides line up with TRBD2. CDR1 is SGHRS, CDR2 YFSETQ, per germline. The CDR3 consists of 14 residues. V lost 6 bases, J lost 4 bases, and 9 bases stayed unmatched. Written as DNA, the CDR3 is TGCGCCAGCAAGGAGGGTAGCGGGATGTACGAGCAGTACTTC. Translated, it gives CASKEGSGMYEQYF.

A word on this clone: The sample holds other DNA sequences that translate to the same CDR3. The gene calls are TRBV4-1 and TRBJ2-5; D is perhaps TRBD2 (7 bases). In germline, CDR1 is MGHRA, CDR2 YSYEKL. The CDR3 is 15 amino acids. V lost 0 bases to trimming and J lost 4 bases, with 12 bases between them. DNA of the CDR3: TGCGCCAGCAGCCAAGACGGAGGGGGGGCAGAGACCCAGTACTTC. Translating it yields CASSQDGGGAETQYF.

V usage is TRBV9 and J usage is TRBJ1-6; D is undetermined. CDR3 size: 14 residues. With 1 base removed from V and 5 bases from J, the gap between germline ends came to 7 bases. CDR1 and CDR2 from the germline V gene are SGDLS and YYNGEE. The CDR3 bases are TGTGCCAGCAGCGTATCGGGGAATAATTCACCCCTCCACTTT. Encoded protein: CASSVSGNNSPLHF.

The gene calls are TRBV30 and TRBJ2-7; no definite D call. Germline-derived CDR1 and CDR2 are GTSNPN and SVGIG (reference sequence). The V gene lost 1 base and the J gene lost 3 bases, with 4 bases spanning the gap. The CDR3 is 11 amino acids. The CDR3 protein is CAWSESYEQYF. CDR3 coding DNA: TGTGCCTGGAGTGAGAGCTACGAGCAGTACTTC.

This clone was detected a few times. The rearrangement links TRBV5-4 to TRBJ1-3, with 7 bases fitting TRBD1. CDR1 and CDR2 from the germline V gene are SGHNT and YYREEE (reference sequence). Trimming cost V 0 bases and J 2 bases; bases outside gene matches: 2. The CDR3 runs 15 residues. The CDR3 loop reads CASSLGGGPGNTIYF. CDR3 nucleotides: TGTGCCAGCAGCTTGGGAGGGGGCCCTGGAAACACCATATATTTT. The full variable domain, rest sourced from reference TRBV5-4 and TRBJ1-3, is ETGVTQSPTHLIKTRGQQVTLRCSSQSGHNTVSWYQQALGQGPQFIFQYYREEENGRGNFPPRFSGLQFPNYSSELNVNALELDDSALYLCASSLGGGPGNTIYFGEGSWLTVV.

The chain carries TRBV11-3 and TRBJ2-3; 9 bases map to TRBD2. Trimming took 5 bases from V and 6 from J; bases not matched to a gene: 9. From germline, CDR1 is SGHNT and CDR2 YENEEA. The CDR3 loop spans 15 amino acids. CDR3 coding DNA: TGTGCCAGCAGCCGGCGGGGGGGGCGTTCGGATACGCAGTATTTT. The encoded protein is CASSRRGGRSDTQYF.

This clone was seen a handful of times. The CDR3 sequence: CASGPNRATYEQYF. In DNA form, the CDR3 reads TGTGCCAGCGGCCCGAACAGGGCTACCTACGAGCAGTACTTC. The V and J genes are TRBV2 and TRBJ2-7, with D perhaps matching TRBD1 (6 bases). The V gene's germline CDR1 is SNHLY and CDR2 FYNNEI. V dropped 8 bases and J dropped 2 bases, with 16 bases sitting between them. The CDR3 is 14 amino acids.

J is TRBJ1-2 and V is TRBV9, with TRBD1 matching 8 bases. V trimming: 4 bases; J trimming: 2 bases; junction bases outside the gene matches: 1. The CDR3 consists of 13 residues. Germline V gives CDR1 SGDLS, CDR2 YYNGEE. CDR3 nucleotide sequence: TGTGCCAGCAGCCGGGACAGGAACTATGGCTACACCTTC. This translates into CASSRDRNYGYTF.

This chain uses TRBV5-1 with TRBJ2-7; D unresolved. V was shortened by 8 bases and J by 2 bases, with 8 bases between the two germline ends. CDR1 is SGHRS and CDR2 is YFSETQ in the germline V gene. The CDR3 contains 11 residues. The CDR3 region is CARDDTYEQYF. CDR3 bases: TGCGCCAGGGACGACACCTACGAGCAGTACTTC. Full variable domain (remainder filled in from reference TRBV5-1 and TRBJ2-7): KAGVTQTPRYLIKTRGQQVTLSCSPISGHRSVSWYQQTPGQGLQFLFEYFSETQRNKGNFPGRFSGRQFSNSRSEMNVSTLELGDSALYLCARDDTYEQYFGPGTRLTVT.

This chain uses TRBV11-3 with TRBJ1-1; TRBD1 is a possible D gene (5 bases). The CDR3 extends over 13 amino acids. Germline CDR1 and CDR2: SGHNT and YENEEA. Trimming cost V 3 bases and J 5 bases, with 10 bases left between them. As DNA, the CDR3 is TGTGCCAGCAGCTTTGCCTGGGGGACTGAAGCTTTCTTT. This encodes CASSFAWGTEAFF.

The chain uses TRBV5-4 and TRBJ2-5; TRBD2 agrees at 9 bases. CDR1 SGHNT and CDR2 YYREEE come from the germline V gene (reference sequence). This CDR3 has 16 residues. The trim removed 1 base at V and 1 base at J, leaving 5 bases unmatched. CDR3 DNA sequence: TGTGCCAGCAGCTTGTCCCCAGCGGGGGGCCAAGAGACCCAGTACTTC. Protein product: CASSLSPAGGQETQYF. The variable domain in full, with the rest retrieved from reference TRBV5-4 and TRBJ2-5, is ETGVTQSPTHLIKTRGQQVTLRCSSQSGHNTVSWYQQALGQGPQFIFQYYREEENGRGNFPPRFSGLQFPNYSSELNVNALELDDSALYLCASSLSPAGGQETQYFGPGTRLLVL.